Shown below are 16 T cell receptor beta chains from a single sample sequenced in a study of blood T cell repertoires in COVID-19. Produced via immunoSEQ multiplex PCR; TCRdb's table is partial and in-frame only. Among 100,000 to 150,000 clones listed, 85% were seen once. Sequencing was performed on peripheral blood. The receptors stem from a man at least 80 years old with active or convalescent COVID-19.

J is TRBJ1-3 and V is TRBV5-1; a weak D match, TRBD1 (6 bases). With 3 bases removed from V and 4 bases from J, the gap between germline ends came to 17 bases. Germline V CDR1 and CDR2: SGHRS, YFSETQ. The CDR3 loop spans 16 amino acids. Here the CDR3 reads CASSSTSTGLGNTIYF. The CDR3 coding sequence is TGCGCCAGCAGCTCGACCTCAACAGGGTTGGGAAACACCATATATTTT.

Only one count was recorded for this clone. The rearrangement links TRBV21-1 to TRBJ2-1; the D segment call TRBD2 is taken from the table without a DNA check. TRBV21-1 is marked as a pseudogene. The CDR3 contains 19 residues. The CDR3 nucleotides are TGTGCCAGCAGCAAAGCTGCGGGACTAGCGGAGAGCTCCTACAATGAGCAGTTCTTC. Its protein is CASSKAAGLAESSYNEQFF.

The chain uses TRBV5-4 and TRBJ1-2; the D is unclear. Trimming shortened V by 0 bases and J by 4 bases, and 7 bases separated the two germline ends. CDR1 and CDR2 from the germline V gene are SGHNT and YYREEE (reference sequence). The CDR3 consists of 13 residues. CDR3 sequence (DNA): TGTGCCAGCAGCTTGGTGGCAGTCTATGGCTACACCTTC. Protein: CASSLVAVYGYTF.

This chain uses TRBV6-6 with TRBJ1-2; 9 nucleotides align to TRBD1. CDR1 is MNHNY, CDR2 SVGAGI, per germline (reference sequence). V dropped 5 bases and J dropped 8; count of bases not matched to a gene: 12. This CDR3 is 15 amino acids long. The CDR3 DNA sequence: TGTGCCAGCAGTACCCCGGACAGGGGCTCGATGGGCTACACCTTC. Encoded protein: CASSTPDRGSMGYTF.

This chain links TRBV2 with TRBJ2-2; tentatively, D is TRBD2 (5 bases). V was cut by 5 bases and J by 7 bases, with 14 bases left in between. This CDR3 is 14 amino acids long. Germline V gene lookup returns CDR1 SNHLY and CDR2 FYNNEI. The CDR3: CASSLAIGSGELFF. CDR3 DNA sequence: TGTGCCAGCAGTCTAGCCATAGGGAGCGGGGAGCTGTTTTTT.

The V gene is TRBV28, the J gene TRBJ1-5; unclear D gene. Germline CDR1 is MDHEN and CDR2 is SYDVKM. V was cut by 1 base and J by 4 bases, with 14 bases left in between. The CDR3 runs to 16 residues. Here the CDR3 reads CASSLFSVRENQPQHF. Here the CDR3 DNA reads TGTGCCAGCAGTTTATTTAGTGTGAGGGAAAATCAGCCCCAGCATTTT.

The chain carries TRBV25-1 and TRBJ2-4, with D possibly matching TRBD1 (6 bases). This CDR3 region has 15 residues. The germline gives CDR1 MGHDK, CDR2 SYGVNS. V dropped 4 bases and J dropped 1 base, with 11 bases sitting between them. The CDR3 DNA follows: TGTGCCAGCAGTGGGGGGCGCGGGGCCAAAAACATTCAGTACTTC. Residues: CASSGGRGAKNIQYF.

This CDR3 reads CASRRGGPTETQYF. CDR3 bases: TGTGCCAGCAGACGGGGGGGTCCCACAGAGACCCAGTACTTC. The V gene is TRBV6-5, the J gene TRBJ2-5; TRBD2 matches at 8 bases. With V trimmed by 6 bases and J by 4 bases, 7 bases remained unmatched. The CDR3 is 14 residues long. Germline V gene sequence: CDR1 MNHEY, CDR2 SVGAGI.

The CDR3 DNA reads TGCGCCAGCAGCCACCTAGGACAGGGTCAAGGACAGCCCCAGCATTTT. Protein sequence: CASSHLGQGQGQPQHF. The genes are TRBV4-1 and TRBJ1-5; TRBD1 agrees at 8 bases. The ends lost 3 bases at V and 7 bases at J; junction bases unmatched: 11. The CDR3 is 16 residues long. CDR1 is MGHRA, CDR2 YSYEKL, per germline.

The chain carries TRBV9 and TRBJ2-5; TRBD1 matches at 9 bases. The J segment lost 4 bases and the V segment lost 3 bases, leaving 13 bases of the junction unmatched. This CDR3 comprises 17 residues. Looked up from germline, CDR1 is SGDLS and CDR2 is YYNGEE. CDR3 residues: CASSETLQTGGRETQYF. Written as DNA, the CDR3 is TGTGCCAGCAGCGAGACCCTTCAGACAGGGGGGCGAGAGACCCAGTACTTC.

The V call is TRBV6-5, the J call TRBJ2-7, with 11 bases aligning to TRBD1. The junction had 4 bases not matched to a gene; V was cut back by 1 base and J by 5 bases. The CDR3 is 15 amino acids. Looked up from germline, CDR1 is MNHEY and CDR2 is SVGAGI. As DNA, the CDR3 is TGTGCCAGCAGTTACTACGGGACAGGGGGACACGAGCAGTACTTC. Translation: CASSYYGTGGHEQYF.

The chain carries TRBV5-1 and TRBJ1-4, with D perhaps matching TRBD1 (5 bases). The CDR3 has 17 residues. Germline CDR1 is SGHRS and CDR2 is YFSETQ. Trimming left V 0 bases short and J 8 bases short, with 20 bases between. This CDR3 is CASSLVGTSPLGEKLFF. The CDR3 DNA sequence: TGCGCCAGCAGCTTGGTTGGGACTTCCCCCTTAGGAGAAAAACTGTTTTTT. Using reference TRBV5-1 and TRBJ1-4 for the parts outside the CDR3, the full variable domain is KAGVTQTPRYLIKTRGQQVTLSCSPISGHRSVSWYQQTPGQGLQFLFEYFSETQRNKGNFPGRFSGRQFSNSRSEMNVSTLELGDSALYLCASSLVGTSPLGEKLFFGSGTQLSVL.

The chain uses TRBV29-1 and TRBJ2-7, with 11 bases aligning to TRBD1. CDR1 SQVTM and CDR2 ANQGSEA come from the germline V gene. V lost 6 bases, J lost 6 bases, and 7 bases stayed unmatched. CDR3 length equals 13 residues. This chain's CDR3 is CSVAPGTGGEQYF. CDR3 sequence (DNA): TGCAGCGTCGCACCCGGGACAGGGGGCGAGCAGTACTTC.

The chain combines TRBV7-2 with TRBJ2-7; D unclear. Germline assignment: CDR1 SGHTA and CDR2 FQGNSA. The V and J ends lost 1 base and 3 bases respectively, with 7 bases between them. The CDR3 runs to 13 residues. The CDR3, as DNA: TGTGCCAGCAGCTTAGACAGATACTACGAGCAGTACTTC. It translates to CASSLDRYYEQYF.

The rearrangement joins TRBV30 to TRBJ2-1; 7 nucleotides align to TRBD2. Germline CDR1 reads GTSNPN; CDR2 reads SVGIG (reference sequence). The CDR3 is 15 residues long. With V trimmed by 5 bases and J by 4 bases, 11 bases remained unmatched. The CDR3 DNA reads as TGTGCCTGGGGTCGTGGGGGAGGGCGTTACAATGAGCAGTTCTTC. It translates to CAWGRGGGRYNEQFF.

Here the CDR3 DNA reads TGTGCCAGCAGTCCGACAGGGGTTGCGTACGAGCAGTACTTC. Protein sequence: CASSPTGVAYEQYF. The rearrangement links TRBV7-2 to TRBJ2-7; TRBD1 matches 8 bases. The J segment lost 4 bases and the V segment lost 6 bases, leaving 8 bases of the junction unmatched. CDR3 length equals 14 residues. From germline, CDR1 is SGHTA and CDR2 FQGNSA.